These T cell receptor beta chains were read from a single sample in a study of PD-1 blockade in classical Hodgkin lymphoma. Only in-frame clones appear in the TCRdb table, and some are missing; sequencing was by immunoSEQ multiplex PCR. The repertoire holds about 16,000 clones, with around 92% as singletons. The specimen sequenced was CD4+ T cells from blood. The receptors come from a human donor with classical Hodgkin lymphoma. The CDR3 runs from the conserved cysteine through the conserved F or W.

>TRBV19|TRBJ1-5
CASSPTGQGRAQPQHF
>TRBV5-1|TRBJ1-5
CASRQGEGQPQHF
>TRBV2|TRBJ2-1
CASRTSWLRNEQFF
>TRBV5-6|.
CASSFAGGYEQYF
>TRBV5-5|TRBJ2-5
CASNPGYQETQYF
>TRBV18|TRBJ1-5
CASSPVGDSNQPQHF
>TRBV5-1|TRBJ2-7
CASSFDTSGSGEQYF
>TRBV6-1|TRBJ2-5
CASSQETQYF
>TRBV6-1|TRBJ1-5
CASSERGWPQHF
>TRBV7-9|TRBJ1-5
CASSLSGQFNQPQHF
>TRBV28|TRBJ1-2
CASSSRDRRYYTF
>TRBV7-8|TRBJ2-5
CASSQGETQYF
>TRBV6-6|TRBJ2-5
CASSYASLGTQYF
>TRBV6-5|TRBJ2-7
CASSRTAGPYEQYF
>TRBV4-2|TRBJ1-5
CASSQESHSNQPQHF
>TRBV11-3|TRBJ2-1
CASSLQTGNHNEQFF
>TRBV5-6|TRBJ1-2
CASRPLAGGANGYTF
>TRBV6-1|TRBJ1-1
CANRRQGEAFF
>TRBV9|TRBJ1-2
CASSAEQGNYGYTF
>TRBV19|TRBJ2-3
CASSDSNTDTQYF
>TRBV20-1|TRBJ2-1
CSASRGNEQFF
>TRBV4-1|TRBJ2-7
CASSQEGSVAGEQYF
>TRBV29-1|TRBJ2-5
CSVDIGRRETQYF
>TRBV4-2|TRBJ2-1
CASSPAGGSYNEQFF
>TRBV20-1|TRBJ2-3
CSADRTDTQYF
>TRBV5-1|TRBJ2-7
CASSLAKGRSYEQYF
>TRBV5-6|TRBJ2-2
CASSSGLTASVGAGELFF